The rows below give T cell receptor beta chains drawn from one sample of a study of shared clonotypes between healthy human individuals. Only in-frame clones appear in the TCRdb table, and some are missing; sequencing was by immunoSEQ multiplex PCR. The table records about half a million clones, around 77% of them present only once. Material: PBMCs. The receptor source for this set is a woman aged 40 to 50 in good health. Some clones in this sample may be carry-over from other donors' samples. Both conserved end residues are part of each CDR3. The D gene is left open where the match is weak. Clone size, where shown, is once, few, many, or a class for clones that have expanded.

TRBD2,TRBJ2-7,-,TRBV7-9,TGTGCCAGCAGGGGCGGGAGTATGAACGAGCAGTACTTC,CASRGGSMNEQYF
TRBD2,TRBJ2-5,once,TRBV7-2,TGTGCCAGCAGCTTACAGCGGGGCCAAGAGACCCAGTACTTC,CASSLQRGQETQYF
-,TRBJ2-6,-,TRBV6-4,TGTGCCAGCAGTGACTCTGGGAGTTCTGAGTCTGGGGCCAACGTCCTGACTTTC,CASSDSGSSESGANVLTF
-,TRBJ1-5,-,TRBV18,TGTGCCAGCTCACCCGGGCCCTTAAGATTCGAGCCCCAGCATTTT,CASSPGPLRFEPQHF
TRBD2,TRBJ2-1,few,TRBV6-1,TGTGCCGGAGGACTAGCGGAGTACAATGAGCAGTTCTTC,CAGGLAEYNEQFF
-,TRBJ2-7,-,TRBV4-3,TGCGCCAGCAGCCAAGATCTACAGGATTACAACGAGCAGTACTTC,CASSQDLQDYNEQYF
TRBD2,TRBJ2-3,-,TRBV28,TGTGCCAGCAGTCCCCCTTCAACGACTAGCGGGATCGGGGCAGATACGCAGTATTTT,CASSPPSTTSGIGADTQYF
-,TRBJ2-7,many,TRBV4-2,TGTGCCAGCAGCCCCCCCGCCCCGTGGGACGAGCAGTACTTC,CASSPPAPWDEQYF
TRBD1,TRBJ1-4,-,TRBV5-1,TGCGCCAGCAGCTCAACAGGGGCCAAAGCAACTAATGAAAAACTGTTTTTT,CASSSTGAKATNEKLFF
-,TRBJ2-6,-,TRBV29-1,TGCAGCGTTGAACTGGGACAATCTGGGGCCAACGTCCTGACTTTC,CSVELGQSGANVLTF
-,TRBJ2-7,many,TRBV7-9,TGTGCCAGCAGCATCGACAGCGTCTACGAGCAGTACTTC,CASSIDSVYEQYF
-,TRBJ2-7,-,TRBV9,TGTGCCAGCAGCGTAGGAGTAGGGCAAGCCGAGCAGTACTTC,CASSVGVGQAEQYF
-,TRBJ2-7,-,TRBV7-8,TGTGCCAGCAGAAACCACGGGGGCGGCGGCCCGACCTACGAGCAGTACTTC,CASRNHGGGGPTYEQYF
-,TRBJ2-1,-,TRBV9,TGTGCCAGCAGCGTAGCGGTGGCGCCCGTCGAGCAGTTCTTC,CASSVAVAPVEQFF
TRBD1,TRBJ2-7,once,TRBV25-1,TGTGCCAGCAGACGGACAGGAGGCAACGAGCAGTACTTC,CASRRTGGNEQYF
TRBD2,TRBJ2-2,-,TRBV29-1,TGCAGCGTTGTGGGGGACTACTACACCGGGGAGCTGTTTTTT,CSVVGDYYTGELFF
-,TRBJ1-2,-,TRBV6-5,TGTGCCAGCAGTATCGACAGCATCTACTATGGCTACACCTTC,CASSIDSIYYGYTF
TRBD2,TRBJ2-7,-,TRBV13,TGTGCCAGCAGCTTAGAGCGGGACTCCTACGAGCAGTACTTC,CASSLERDSYEQYF
-,TRBJ2-7,-,TRBV5-4,TGTGCCAGCAGCTTGGATAGCGCCGCCTACGAGCAGTACTTC,CASSLDSAAYEQYF
-,TRBJ1-4,-,TRBV28,TGTGCCAGCCTGGGGTTCAGTGAAAAACTGTTTTTT,CASLGFSEKLFF
TRBD2,TRBJ2-2,-,TRBV16,TGTGCCAGCAGCCAATCACCCGGGAGGGCCGGGGAGCTGTTTTTT,CASSQSPGRAGELFF
-,TRBJ1-5,-,TRBV11-2,TGTGCCAGCAGCTCGGATAATCAGCCCCAGCATTTT,CASSSDNQPQHF
-,TRBJ1-3,-,TRBV5-4,TGTGCCAGCAGCAGCCCGACGGGTGGCAGAAACACCATATATTTT,CASSSPTGGRNTIYF
-,TRBJ2-7,-,TRBV5-1,TGCGCCAGCAGCTTGGATAACAACGTGTCCGAGCAGTACTTC,CASSLDNNVSEQYF
-,TRBJ2-3,few,TRBV30,TGTGCCTGGAGTGTATCGACGGTCTTACAGGAGCAGTATTTT,CAWSVSTVLQEQYF
-,TRBJ2-3,-,TRBV5-6,TGTGCCAGCAGCTTGGGTCTGCGGGCGATTACAGATACGCAGTATTTT,CASSLGLRAITDTQYF
-,TRBJ2-7,-,TRBV30,TGTGCCTGGAGTGTAGGGGCTGCTGTATTTGACGAGCAGTACTTC,CAWSVGAAVFDEQYF
TRBD1,TRBJ1-5,-,TRBV6-1,TGTGCCAGCAGCCGGACAGGATATCAGCCCCAGCATTTT,CASSRTGYQPQHF
TRBD2,TRBJ2-7,-,TRBV28,TGTGCCAGCAGTTTAGTCGGAGCGGGAGGGAACTACGAGCAGTACTTC,CASSLVGAGGNYEQYF
-,TRBJ2-7,-,TRBV18,TGTGCCAGCTTAAACCAGGCAGGCAGTTCCTACGAGCAGTACTTC,CASLNQAGSSYEQYF
TRBD2,TRBJ2-7,-,TRBV10-3,TGTGCCATCAGTGAACCTAGCGGGAGAACTGCCTACGAGCAGTACTTC,CAISEPSGRTAYEQYF
TRBD1,TRBJ1-2,once,TRBV6-5,TGTGCCAGCAGTTTGCGGACAGGGTGGTATGGCTACACCTTC,CASSLRTGWYGYTF
-,TRBJ2-5,-,TRBV5-1,TGCGCCAGCAGCTTGGGCAGGCAGCAAGAGACCCAGTACTTC,CASSLGRQQETQYF
-,TRBJ2-6,-,TRBV5-4,TGTGCCAGCAGCTTGCGGCTAGGAACTGGGGCCAACGTCCTGACTTTC,CASSLRLGTGANVLTF
-,TRBJ2-2,few,TRBV6-4,TGTGCCAGCAGTGAGGAGGGCACCGGGGAGCTGTTTTTT,CASSEEGTGELFF
-,TRBJ1-1,-,TRBV7-9,TGTGCCAGTTTGACGGTGAACACTGAAGCTTTCTTT,CASLTVNTEAFF
-,TRBJ2-7,-,TRBV29-1,TGCAGCGTTGAAAGTTCAGGGGACGAGCAGTACTTC,CSVESSGDEQYF
TRBD2,TRBJ2-7,few,TRBV5-1,TGCGCCAGCAGCCCGGGACTAGCGGAGGGTAGGCAGTACTTC,CASSPGLAEGRQYF
TRBD1,TRBJ2-7,-,TRBV30,TGTGCCTGGAGTGTTTGGGACAGCTACGAGCAGTACTTC,CAWSVWDSYEQYF
-,TRBJ2-2,-,TRBV5-4,TGTGCCAGCAGCTCCGGAGGCCTCGCGAACACCGGGGAGCTGTTTTTT,CASSSGGLANTGELFF
-,TRBJ2-5,-,TRBV19,TGTGCCAGTAGTATAGGCCTACGCCAGTACTTC,CASSIGLRQYF
TRBD2,TRBJ2-1,few,TRBV4-1,TGCGCCAGCAGCCGAGGACTAGCGGAGGCTGAGCAGTTCTTC,CASSRGLAEAEQFF
TRBD2,TRBJ2-7,-,TRBV5-1,TGCGCCAGCAGCATGGGACTAGCGGGAGGCGCCTACGAGCAGTACTTC,CASSMGLAGGAYEQYF
-,TRBJ2-7,-,TRBV10-3,TGTGCCATCAGTGGAATGGGGGTCAACGAGCAGTACTTC,CAISGMGVNEQYF
TRBD2,TRBJ2-1,many,TRBV13,TGTGCCAGCAGCTTAGGGGGCGGGAGCGGATACAATGAGCAGTTCTTC,CASSLGGGSGYNEQFF
TRBD1,TRBJ2-5,-,TRBV28,TGTGCCAGCAGTGGCCTAACCGGGACAGGGGGTTTAGAGACCCAGTACTTC,CASSGLTGTGGLETQYF
-,TRBJ2-7,-,TRBV16,TGTGCCAGCAGCCAATTAAGCCGTGAGCAGTACTTC,CASSQLSREQYF
-,TRBJ2-5,-,TRBV7-2,TGTGCCAGCAGCTTAGATCTGGGTGAGACCCAGTACTTC,CASSLDLGETQYF
-,TRBJ1-1,-,TRBV4-1,TGCGCCAGCAGCCAAGTCTCCTTCCTCGTCGCTGAAGCTTTCTTT,CASSQVSFLVAEAFF
-,TRBJ2-7,-,TRBV6-5,TGTGCCAGCGCTAAGGGGGGGGAACCTTGGGAGCAGTACTTC,CASAKGGEPWEQYF
-,TRBJ2-3,-,TRBV5-4,TGTGCCAGCAGCCCACCCCCAGCGGGCTACACAGATACGCAGTATTTT,CASSPPPAGYTDTQYF
TRBD2,TRBJ2-1,many,TRBV2,TGTGCCAGCATCCTCGAACTAGCGGGAAGTGAGCAGTTCTTC,CASILELAGSEQFF
-,TRBJ2-1,-,TRBV27,TGTGCCAGCAGTGACAGACTAGACCCTTACAATGAGCAGTTCTTC,CASSDRLDPYNEQFF
-,TRBJ1-5,-,TRBV28,TGTGCCATCCAGGGGACCCACCGTCAGCCCCAGCATTTT,CAIQGTHRQPQHF
TRBD2,TRBJ2-1,once,TRBV5-1,TGCGCCAGCAGCTCGGGACTAGCGGGAGCCGGTGAGCAGTTCTTC,CASSSGLAGAGEQFF
-,TRBJ1-3,-,TRBV28,TGTGCCAGCAGTTTGACTCCCGGAAACACCATATATTTT,CASSLTPGNTIYF
-,TRBJ1-2,many,TRBV27,TGTGCCAGCAGTTTCAGCCTTAACTATGGCTACACCTTC,CASSFSLNYGYTF
-,TRBJ2-1,-,TRBV5-4,TGTGCCAGCAGCTTGGTGGGTGAGCAGTTCTTC,CASSLVGEQFF
-,TRBJ2-7,-,TRBV4-2,TGTGCCAGCAGCCAAGAGCAAAGGCCGGCCTACGAGCAGTACTTC,CASSQEQRPAYEQYF
TRBD2,TRBJ2-3,-,TRBV9,TGTGCCAGCAGCCCACCCGGGACTAGCGGGATGCATACGCAGTATTTT,CASSPPGTSGMHTQYF